These T cell receptor beta chains were read from a single sample in a study of T cell repertoires in cytomegalovirus infection. TCRdb itself ran the reads through MiXCR, one entry per CDR3 protein. Among 400,000 or so distinct CDR3 sequences listed, over 15% were seen once. Sequencing was done on a sample of PBMCs. The receptors were gathered from a human donor in good health (CMV status not recorded). Some clones in this sample may be carry-over from other donors' samples. Both conserved end residues are part of each CDR3. The D gene is left open where the match is weak. Clone size, where shown, is once, few, many, or a class for clones that have expanded.

J gene,D gene,clone size,V gene,CDR3 protein,CDR3 DNA
TRBJ2-2,TRBD2,-,TRBV19,CASSIVEGLAGVSDTGELFF,TGTGCCAGTAGTATCGTTGAGGGACTAGCGGGAGTCTCGGACACCGGGGAGCTGTTTTTT
TRBJ2-3,-,-,TRBV5-1,CASSTARGLGDTQYF,TGCGCCAGCAGCACCGCCCGGGGCCTGGGAGATACGCAGTATTTT
TRBJ1-2,-,once,TRBV29-1,CSGWWGADGYTF,TGCAGCGGGTGGTGGGGCGCGGATGGCTACACCTTC
TRBJ2-3,TRBD2,-,TRBV20-1,CSAIGLASDTQYF,TGCAGTGCTATCGGACTAGCGTCAGATACGCAGTATTTT
TRBJ2-7,TRBD1,few,TRBV5-8,CASSLGLQGTYEQYF,TGTGCCAGCAGCTTGGGCCTACAGGGGACCTACGAGCAGTACTTC
TRBJ2-7,TRBD2,many,TRBV19,CASSPGLAGPYEQYF,TGTGCCAGTAGTCCGGGACTAGCGGGCCCCTACGAGCAGTACTTC
TRBJ2-5,-,few,TRBV2,CASSLGQSETQYF,TGTGCCAGCAGTCTTGGACAGTCGGAGACCCAGTACTTC
TRBJ1-5,TRBD1,many,TRBV7-2,CASSLYGTDNQPQHF,TGTGCCAGCAGCCTCTATGGGACAGACAATCAGCCCCAGCATTTT
TRBJ2-5,-,many,TRBV7-7,CASSPSGEETQYF,TGTGCCAGCAGCCCATCGGGGGAAGAGACCCAGTACTTC
TRBJ2-7,-,-,TRBV5-6,CASGGAGYEQYF,TGTGCCAGCGGGGGCGCGGGCTACGAGCAGTACTTC
TRBJ2-3,-,-,TRBV4-3,CASSRAVGDTQYF,TGCGCCAGCAGCAGGGCAGTCGGGGATACGCAGTATTTT
TRBJ2-1,-,few,TRBV27,CASSLFVRSSYNEQFF,TGTGCCAGCAGTTTATTTGTCAGGTCGAGCTACAATGAGCAGTTCTTC
TRBJ2-3,TRBD2,few,TRBV7-2,CASSPRDTWTSGATDTQYF,TGTGCCAGCAGCCCTAGGGACACCTGGACTAGCGGGGCCACAGATACGCAGTATTTT
TRBJ2-3,-,few,TRBV20-1,CSARPPGRYSTDTQYF,TGCAGTGCTAGACCTCCGGGGAGATATAGCACAGATACGCAGTATTTT
TRBJ1-3,-,few,TRBV7-2,CASSFSSSSGNTIYF,TGTGCCAGCAGCTTTAGTTCCAGTTCTGGAAACACCATATATTTT
TRBJ2-6,-,few,TRBV18,CASSPRRESSGANVLTF,TGTGCCAGCTCCCCTCGGAGGGAAAGCTCTGGGGCCAACGTCCTGACTTTC
TRBJ2-1,TRBD1,many,TRBV28,CASSLPGGAYNEQFF,TGTGCCAGCAGTTTACCAGGGGGCGCTTACAATGAGCAGTTCTTC
TRBJ2-1,TRBD2,many,TRBV7-2,CASSFGRGLVYEQFF,TGTGCCAGCAGCTTTGGTCGGGGACTAGTCTATGAGCAGTTCTTC
TRBJ2-5,-,-,TRBV19,CASSGSSETQYF,TGTGCCAGTAGTGGAAGTTCGGAGACCCAGTACTTC
TRBJ2-7,TRBD2,few,TRBV6-1,CASRREGPYEQYF,TGTGCCAGCAGGAGGGAGGGCCCCTACGAGCAGTACTTC